This T cell receptor (beta chain) emerged from a study of cytomegalovirus exposure and HLA in healthy donors. Study-wide context: Out of 398 genotyped donors, roughly 80% belonged to the Caucasian-associated ancestry cluster. General study points: Through in vitro validation, three CMV-associated chains were shown to be specific for CMV antigens.

The CDR3 is made up of 17 amino acids. Trimming cost V 7 bases and J 3 bases; bases outside gene matches: 12. Germline values: CDR1 SGHTA, CDR2 FQGNSA. The PCR was carried out with 60 Vbeta primers and 13 Jbeta primers. Profiling relied on immunoSEQ multiplex PCR, and the TCRdb table lists in-frame clones only, not all of them. This table holds around 190,000 clones, 79% found once. This clone showed up just a few times. Its antigen is not identified. The sequence derives from a woman between 40 and 55 years old in good health and CMV-seronegative. The sample taken for sequencing was PBMCs. The V and J genes are TRBV7-2 and TRBJ2-1, with TRBD2 matching 10 bases. CDR3 DNA: TGTGCCAGCACCCTTAGCGGGAGGAAGGGACTCTACAATGAGCAGTTCTTC. Translation: CASTLSGRKGLYNEQFF.